This is a list of T cell receptor beta chains from one sample in a study of T cells in Graves' hyperthyroidism and ophthalmopathy. TCRdb redid the calling of the multiplex PCR reads with MiXCR, one entry per CDR3 protein. The sample has 730,000 or so distinct CDR3 sequences, approximately 19% seen once; the top ten hold 16%. The source material was blood. The receptors stem from a woman between 50 and 59 years old with Graves' hyperthyroidism that later progressed to Graves' ophthalmopathy. Both conserved end residues are part of each CDR3. D genes are given only for firm matches. Rows may omit the clone size; those that give it use once, few, many or a size class.

clone_size: many; d_call: TRBD1; v_call: TRBV19; j_call: TRBJ1-1; cdr3_nt: TGTGCCAGTAGTATATACAGGGGAAGAAACACTGAAGCTTTCTTT; cdr3_aa: CASSIYRGRNTEAFF
clone_size: many; d_call: NA; v_call: TRBV20-1; j_call: TRBJ2-1; cdr3_nt: TGCAGTGCCGATCATAGGAGCTCCTACAATGAGCAGTTCTTC; cdr3_aa: CSADHRSSYNEQFF
clone_size: NA; d_call: NA; v_call: TRBV19; j_call: TRBJ1-5; cdr3_nt: TGTGCCAGTAGTAGCTCGGGGTGGAATCAGCCCCAGCATTTT; cdr3_aa: CASSSSGWNQPQHF
clone_size: NA; d_call: NA; v_call: TRBV29-1; j_call: TRBJ2-1; cdr3_nt: TGCAGCGTTGAAGAGCCGACTGGTTTGAATGAGCAGTTCTTC; cdr3_aa: CSVEEPTGLNEQFF
clone_size: many; d_call: TRBD2; v_call: TRBV3-1; j_call: TRBJ2-3; cdr3_nt: TGTGCCAGCAGCCACTCGCTAGCGGGGCTAGTCACAGATACGCAGTATTTT; cdr3_aa: CASSHSLAGLVTDTQYF
clone_size: many; d_call: NA; v_call: TRBV3-1; j_call: TRBJ2-7; cdr3_nt: TGTGCCAGCAGCCAAGGGGGGTCGTGGGTGCAGTACTTC; cdr3_aa: CASSQGGSWVQYF
clone_size: few; d_call: TRBD1; v_call: TRBV19; j_call: TRBJ1-5; cdr3_nt: TGTGCCAGTAGTGCCCAGGGACAGGGAATCAATCAGCCCCAGCATTTT; cdr3_aa: CASSAQGQGINQPQHF
clone_size: few; d_call: NA; v_call: TRBV10-2; j_call: TRBJ1-1; cdr3_nt: TGCGCCAGCAGAACAGCAACCTGGAACACTGAAGCTTTCTTT; cdr3_aa: CASRTATWNTEAFF
clone_size: NA; d_call: NA; v_call: TRBV6-1; j_call: TRBJ1-5; cdr3_nt: TGTGCCAGCAGTGAAATCCGGAATAGCAATCAGCCCCAGCATTTT; cdr3_aa: CASSEIRNSNQPQHF
clone_size: once; d_call: NA; v_call: TRBV7-9; j_call: TRBJ1-5; cdr3_nt: TGTGCCAGCAGCTCCGAGGGGCATAGCAATCAGCCCCAGCATTTT; cdr3_aa: CASSSEGHSNQPQHF
clone_size: few; d_call: NA; v_call: TRBV11-2; j_call: TRBJ1-5; cdr3_nt: TGTGCCAGCAGCTTAGTGGTGGGGCGGCGGAATCAGCCCCAGCATTTT; cdr3_aa: CASSLVVGRRNQPQHF
clone_size: many; d_call: TRBD1; v_call: TRBV20-1; j_call: TRBJ2-5; cdr3_nt: TGCAGTGCGGGACAGTACCAAGAGACCCAGTACTTC; cdr3_aa: CSAGQYQETQYF
clone_size: many; d_call: TRBD2; v_call: TRBV2; j_call: TRBJ2-1; cdr3_nt: TGTGCCAGCAGTGACAGACTAGCGGGGCTCAATGAGCAGTTCTTC; cdr3_aa: CASSDRLAGLNEQFF
clone_size: few; d_call: NA; v_call: TRBV6-1; j_call: TRBJ2-7; cdr3_nt: TGTGCCAGCAGTGAACTGGACGAGCAGTACTTC; cdr3_aa: CASSELDEQYF
clone_size: many; d_call: NA; v_call: TRBV11-2; j_call: TRBJ2-1; cdr3_nt: TGTGCCAGCAGCTCCGGGACACACAATCTACACAATGAGCAGTTCTTC; cdr3_aa: CASSSGTHNLHNEQFF
clone_size: many; d_call: TRBD1; v_call: TRBV3-1; j_call: TRBJ1-2; cdr3_nt: TGTGCCAGCAGCTCTGGGACAGGGAATAACTATGGCTACACCTTC; cdr3_aa: CASSSGTGNNYGYTF
clone_size: many; d_call: NA; v_call: TRBV3-1; j_call: TRBJ1-2; cdr3_nt: TGTGCCAGCAGCCAAGGTTCAGGGGTCTATGGCTACACCTTC; cdr3_aa: CASSQGSGVYGYTF